Presented here are 29 T cell receptor beta chains from one specimen sequenced in a study of PD-L1 blockade in urothelial cancer. Produced via immunoSEQ multiplex PCR; TCRdb's table is partial and in-frame only. The sample contains around 40,000 clones, 70% to 90% of which appear only once. Time point noted: peripheral blood 6 weeks after treatment start. Sequencing used PBMCs, obtained around atezolizumab (anti-PD-L1) treatment. The receptors derive from a man aged 70-80 years with urothelial cancer.

This clone was observed a single time. The rearrangement links TRBV25-1 to TRBJ2-3; 12 bases are a match to TRBD1. This CDR3 contains 16 residues. Germline CDR1 is MGHDK and CDR2 is SYGVNS. The ends lost 2 bases at V and 3 bases at J; junction bases unmatched: 3. CDR3 residues: CASSEGTGGFTDTQYF. For the CDR3, the DNA is TGTGCCAGCAGTGAAGGGACAGGGGGCTTTACAGATACGCAGTATTTT.

The rearrangement uses TRBV2 and TRBJ2-2, with TRBD1 identical over 7 bases. CDR3 length equals 14 residues. CDR1 and CDR2 (germline): SNHLY, FYNNEI. V lost 7 bases to trimming and J lost 5 bases; unmatched junction nucleotides: 7. The CDR3 loop is CASKIGTATGELFF. The CDR3 region has the DNA TGTGCCAGCAAGATCGGGACAGCTACCGGGGAGCTGTTTTTT.

The chain carries TRBV10-2 and TRBJ2-7, with TRBD2 matching over 10 bases. The germline V gene encodes CDR1 WSHSY and CDR2 SAAADI. After removal of 0 bases from V and 5 bases from J, the junction contained 7 bases not matched to a gene. The CDR3 sequence is 16 residues long. This CDR3 reads CASSESPSGRGHEQYF. CDR3 in DNA: TGCGCCAGCAGTGAGTCCCCCAGCGGGAGGGGCCACGAGCAGTACTTC.

Only a few counts were recorded for this clone. V is TRBV6-5 and J is TRBJ2-1, with 14 bases identical to TRBD2. V lost 0 bases, J lost 9 bases, and 1 base stayed unmatched. Germline CDR1 MNHEY, CDR2 SVGAGI. This CDR3 has 15 amino acids. The CDR3 protein is CASSYSTSGRGEQFF. CDR3 bases: TGTGCCAGCAGTTACTCGACTAGCGGGAGGGGTGAGCAGTTCTTC.

This clone was recorded only once. The V call is TRBV7-2, the J call TRBJ2-1, with TRBD2 as a possible D gene (6 bases). Looked up from germline, CDR1 is SGHTA and CDR2 is FQGNSA. The CDR3 covers 13 residues. The V gene lost 4 bases and the J gene lost 6 bases, with 10 bases spanning the gap. The CDR3 nucleotides read TGTGCCAGCAGCTCCGGGACTTTCAATGAGCAGTTCTTC. It specifies CASSSGTFNEQFF.

This chain links TRBV30 with TRBJ1-5; D is perhaps TRBD1 (5 bases). The CDR3 runs to 16 residues. In germline, CDR1 is GTSNPN, CDR2 SVGIG (reference sequence). Trimming pared 0 bases from V and 7 bases from J, leaving 19 bases between. CDR3 DNA sequence: TGTGCCTGGAGTGTATCGGGACTCCGGGGATACCAGCCCCAGCATTTT. Amino acids: CAWSVSGLRGYQPQHF.

V gene TRBV5-1 combines with J gene TRBJ2-2; 12 nucleotides align to TRBD2. This CDR3 is built from 15 residues. CDR1 and CDR2 (germline): SGHRS, YFSETQ. The V gene end was trimmed by 3 bases and the J gene end by 3 bases; junction bases not matched to a gene: 0. CDR3 region: CASSWTSGDTGELFF. The CDR3 DNA is TGCGCCAGCAGCTGGACTAGCGGGGACACCGGGGAGCTGTTTTTT. The whole variable domain, filled in from reference TRBV5-1 and TRBJ2-2, reads KAGVTQTPRYLIKTRGQQVTLSCSPISGHRSVSWYQQTPGQGLQFLFEYFSETQRNKGNFPGRFSGRQFSNSRSEMNVSTLELGDSALYLCASSWTSGDTGELFFGEGSRLTVL.

This rearrangement joins TRBV7-3 to TRBJ1-1, with 9 bases matching TRBD1. In germline, CDR1 is SGHTA, CDR2 FQGTGA. V lost 1 base and J lost 0; bases outside the gene matches: 9. There are 18 residues in the CDR3. CDR3 in amino acids: CASSLRGGTGLLNTEAFF. CDR3 nucleotides: TGTGCCAGCAGCTTAAGGGGGGGGACAGGGTTACTGAACACTGAAGCTTTCTTT. The full variable domain, rest sourced from reference TRBV7-3 and TRBJ1-1, is GAGVSQTPSNKVTEKGKYVELRCDPISGHTALYWYRQSLGQGPEFLIYFQGTGAADDSGLPNDRFFAVRPEGSVSTLKIQRTERGDSAVYLCASSLRGGTGLLNTEAFFGQGTRLTVV.

The rearrangement joins TRBV2 to TRBJ2-2; 8 nucleotides agree with TRBD1. The CDR3 is 14 residues long. Germline-derived CDR1 and CDR2 are SNHLY and FYNNEI. Trimming at V came to 2 bases and at J to 6 bases, leaving 2 bases not matched to a gene. CDR3 nucleotide sequence: TGTGCCAGCAGTGAATCGACAGGGGCCGGGGAGCTGTTTTTT. Translated: CASSESTGAGELFF.

The V gene is TRBV5-6, the J gene TRBJ2-7; TRBD1 aligns across 11 bases. Germline loops: CDR1 SGHDT, CDR2 YYEEEE. The V gene end was trimmed by 1 base and the J gene end by 4 bases; junction bases not matched to a gene: 7. This CDR3 is 16 amino acids long. For the CDR3, the DNA is TGTGCCAGCAGCTTGTTGGCCGGACAGGGGGCTTACGAGCAGTACTTC. Its protein product is CASSLLAGQGAYEQYF.

This chain uses TRBV30 with TRBJ2-5, with D tentatively TRBD2 (6 bases). The germline V gene has CDR1 GTSNPN and CDR2 SVGIG (reference sequence). Trimming took off 4 bases at V and 3 bases at J, with 6 bases between the two ends. CDR3 length equals 11 residues. CDR3 sequence (DNA): TGTGCCTGGACGGGGGAAGAGACCCAGTACTTC. Residues: CAWTGEETQYF.

The CDR3 nucleotides are TGCGCCAGCAGCTTGAATCCAGGGGGGTACGAGCAGTACTTC. Its translation: CASSLNPGGYEQYF. J is TRBJ2-7 and V is TRBV5-1, with D possibly matching TRBD1 (7 bases). The germline V gene encodes CDR1 SGHRS and CDR2 YFSETQ. Trimming removed 1 base at V and 4 bases at J, with 12 bases between. This CDR3 is 14 amino acids long.

CDR3 residues: CASSTDRARQYF. DNA of the CDR3: TGTGCCAGTAGTACCGACAGGGCTCGGCAGTACTTC. The chain has TRBV19 and TRBJ2-7; 7 nucleotides match TRBD1. The germline gives CDR1 LNHDA, CDR2 SQIVND (reference sequence). CDR3 length equals 12 residues. V lost 4 bases, J lost 9 bases, and 6 bases stayed unmatched.

This chain joins TRBV4-1 and TRBJ2-3, with D perhaps matching TRBD2 (5 bases). Trimming pared 3 bases from V and 3 bases from J, leaving 13 bases between. Germline assignment: CDR1 MGHRA and CDR2 YSYEKL. The CDR3 runs to 15 residues. CDR3 sequence reads: CASSQGILATDTQYF. CDR3 coding DNA: TGCGCCAGCAGCCAGGGTATTCTAGCAACAGATACGCAGTATTTT.

V is TRBV29-1 and J is TRBJ2-1; D is possibly TRBD1 (5 bases). The CDR3 extends over 12 amino acids. CDR1 and CDR2 (germline): SQVTM, ANQGSEA. V was cut by 7 bases and J by 7 bases, with 14 bases left in between. The CDR3 nucleotides read TGCAGCGCCGCGCCAGGGCGGAATGAGCAGTTCTTC. Translated, it gives CSAAPGRNEQFF.

The count of this clone is one. This sample also contains other DNA sequences that code for the same CDR3. The chain has TRBV5-4 and TRBJ2-2; 12 bases align to TRBD2. Germline V gives CDR1 SGHNT, CDR2 YYREEE (reference sequence). There are 15 residues in the CDR3. V shed 2 bases and J 5 bases; nucleotides not matched to a gene: 1. CDR3 amino acids: CASSLGLAGTGELFF. CDR3 DNA sequence: TGTGCCAGCAGCTTAGGACTAGCGGGAACCGGGGAGCTGTTTTTT. The full variable domain, with the rest looked up from reference TRBV5-4 and TRBJ2-2, is ETGVTQSPTHLIKTRGQQVTLRCSSQSGHNTVSWYQQALGQGPQFIFQYYREEENGRGNFPPRFSGLQFPNYSSELNVNALELDDSALYLCASSLGLAGTGELFFGEGSRLTVL.

The genes are TRBV11-2 and TRBJ2-7; TRBD2 matches at 7 bases. Per germline, CDR1 SGHAT and CDR2 FQNNGV. The length of the CDR3 is 12 residues. Trimming at V came to 5 bases and at J to 6 bases, leaving 4 bases not matched to a gene. For the CDR3, the DNA is TGTGCCAGCAGCCGGACTAGGGCCGAGCAGTACTTC. Protein product: CASSRTRAEQYF. Variable domain in full (rest from reference TRBV11-2 and TRBJ2-7): EAGVAQSPRYKIIEKRQSVAFWCNPISGHATLYWYQQILGQGPKLLIQFQNNGVVDDSQLPKDRFSAERLKGVDSTLKIQPAKLEDSAVYLCASSRTRAEQYFGPGTRLTVT.

The rearrangement links TRBV14 to TRBJ2-2; 7 nucleotides agree with TRBD2. From germline, CDR1 is SGHDN and CDR2 FVKESK. V gave up 4 bases and J gave up 4 bases; unmatched junction bases: 3. This CDR3 contains 14 residues. The CDR3 sequence: CASSLSGFTGELFF. As DNA, the CDR3 is TGTGCCAGCAGCCTTAGCGGGTTCACCGGGGAGCTGTTTTTT.

V usage is TRBV7-2 and J usage is TRBJ1-1; D unresolved. Germline assignment: CDR1 SGHTA and CDR2 FQGNSA. The germline V and J ends were trimmed by 6 bases and 1 base, with 18 bases remaining between them. The CDR3 is 16 residues long. CDR3 region: CASSYSPTHSNTEAFF. The DNA for the CDR3 is TGTGCCAGCAGTTACTCACCGACACACTCGAACACTGAAGCTTTCTTT.

This clone was seen a single time. The V call is TRBV2, the J call TRBJ1-1, with TRBD1 matching 8 bases. The ends lost 6 bases at V and 5 bases at J; junction bases unmatched: 8. Germline V gene data show CDR1 as SNHLY and CDR2 as FYNNEI. The CDR3 runs 14 residues. CDR3 coding DNA: TGTGCCAGCAGCTGGACAGGGAGTACAACTGAAGCTTTCTTT. Translating it yields CASSWTGSTTEAFF.

V and J are TRBV29-1 and TRBJ2-5, with TRBD2 matching over 12 bases. CDR3 size: 15 residues. Germline V gene sequence: CDR1 SQVTM, CDR2 ANQGSEA. V lost 3 bases to trimming and J lost 0 bases; unmatched junction nucleotides: 2. The CDR3 is CSVEGLAGHQETQYF. CDR3 DNA sequence: TGCAGCGTTGAGGGACTAGCGGGCCACCAAGAGACCCAGTACTTC.

V and J are TRBV27 and TRBJ2-7; unclear D gene. Germline-derived CDR1 and CDR2 are MNHEY and SMNVEV (reference sequence). The CDR3 loop spans 11 amino acids. V shed 4 bases and J shed 3 bases, with 4 bases lying between them. CDR3: CASSSGYEQYF. The CDR3 DNA reads TGTGCCAGCAGTTCGGGCTACGAGCAGTACTTC.

CDR3: CASTPGGINYGYTF. Here the CDR3 DNA reads TGTGCCAGTACCCCTGGTGGCATTAACTATGGCTACACCTTC. The gene calls are TRBV19 and TRBJ1-2, with D unresolved. Trimming left V 7 bases short and J 1 base short, with 13 bases between. Germline V gene data show CDR1 as LNHDA and CDR2 as SQIVND (reference sequence). This CDR3 is built from 14 residues.

The CDR3 here is CASSPTGPGNTIYF. CDR3 DNA: TGTGCCAGCAGCCCGACAGGGCCTGGAAACACCATATATTTT. The gene calls are TRBV7-2 and TRBJ1-3; 7 bases match TRBD1. Germline V gene data show CDR1 as SGHTA and CDR2 as FQGNSA. Unmatched junction bases numbered 3, after V lost 5 bases and J lost 2 bases. The CDR3 length is 14 residues.

This clone was detected only a few times. The V gene is TRBV2, the J gene TRBJ1-5, with 8 positions matching TRBD1. Germline CDR1 is SNHLY and CDR2 is FYNNEI. The ends lost 5 bases at V and 2 bases at J; junction bases unmatched: 2. The CDR3 runs 14 residues. The CDR3 nucleotides are TGTGCCAGCAGTTCGACAGGGGGCAATCAGCCCCAGCATTTT. The encoded protein is CASSSTGGNQPQHF.

The genes are TRBV5-1 and TRBJ2-6, with 11 bases aligning to TRBD1. The CDR3 has 19 residues. V was clipped by 0 bases and J by 2 bases; unmatched bases: 7. In germline, CDR1 is SGHRS, CDR2 YFSETQ. The CDR3 here is CASSLEEPGQGAGANVLTF. The DNA for the CDR3 is TGCGCCAGCAGCTTGGAAGAGCCGGGACAGGGGGCTGGGGCCAACGTCCTGACTTTC.

The rearrangement joins TRBV29-1 to TRBJ1-1; tentatively, D is TRBD1 (6 bases). Looked up from germline, CDR1 is SQVTM and CDR2 is ANQGSEA. V gave up 6 bases and J gave up 0 bases, with 17 bases separating them. There are 15 residues in the CDR3. The CDR3 reads CSVARPRGLNTEAFF. The CDR3 nucleotides are TGCAGCGTCGCTAGACCCAGGGGCTTGAACACTGAAGCTTTCTTT.

This chain joins TRBV19 and TRBJ2-1; TRBD2 is a possible D gene (5 bases). CDR3 length equals 15 residues. Germline V lookup: CDR1 LNHDA, CDR2 SQIVND (reference sequence). V shed 5 bases and J shed 7 bases, with 18 bases lying between them. Here the CDR3 reads CASSPSTSGRNEQFF. The DNA of the CDR3 is TGTGCCAGTAGTCCCAGCACAAGCGGAAGGAATGAGCAGTTCTTC.

The chain joins TRBV28 to TRBJ2-7; 9 bases line up with TRBD2. V lost 5 bases, J lost 4 bases, and 12 bases stayed unmatched. The CDR3 runs to 16 residues. The germline CDR1 and CDR2 sequences are MDHEN and SYDVKM. In DNA, the CDR3 is TGTGCCAGCAGTCCCCCGGGGAGCGGGAGGAATTACGAGCAGTACTTC. Its protein is CASSPPGSGRNYEQYF.